What follows is one T cell receptor (beta chain) and its context. Authors' methods: Amplification of reference gene primers provided the estimated nucleated cell counts. This table comes from immunoSEQ multiplex PCR, and its TCRdb copy is limited to in-frame clones, with some not included. Clone size and V and J calls were adopted from that table, with D and trimming inferred from the DNA. The sample lists fewer than 300,000 clones, roughly 80% seen once, with less than 5.5% in the top ten. The data originate from a study of blood T cell repertoires in COVID-19. From germline, CDR1 is SGDLS and CDR2 YYNGEE. The CDR3 length is 13 residues. The ends lost 0 bases at V and 9 bases at J; junction bases unmatched: 2.

The source material was PBMCs or T cells enriched from blood (not recorded which). This chain joins TRBV9 and TRBJ2-1; the match to TRBD2 covers 8 bases. This TCR was sampled from a man in his forties who had been exposed to COVID-19. The CDR3 bases are TGTGCCAGCAGCGTAGCGGGGGGGACTGAGCAGTTCTTC. Protein sequence: CASSVAGGTEQFF.